The 17 T cell receptor beta chains given below trace back to one sample, sequenced in a study of CD8+ T cells in alopecia areata. Specified treatment: oral pan-JAK inhibitor, 5-10 mg twice daily. Investigators isolated RNA and reverse transcribed it into cDNA to act as the sequencing template. TCRdb's table, derived via immunoSEQ multiplex PCR, lists solely in-frame clones and lacks some. The profile shows about 180,000 clones, roughly 46% of them singletons. Sequenced here: CD8+ T cells sorted from blood, sampled around week 53, from a patient treated with tofacitinib. These receptors were collected from a human donor with alopecia areata.

The genes are TRBV4-3 and TRBJ2-3; 8 nucleotides align to TRBD1. Unmatched junction bases numbered 6, after V lost 1 base and J lost 3 bases. The V gene's germline CDR1 is LGHNA and CDR2 YSLEER. This CDR3 contains 16 residues. The CDR3 nucleotides are TGCGCCAGCAGCCAAGGGACAGGGCGAAAAACAGATACGCAGTATTTT. Translating gives CASSQGTGRKTDTQYF.

The chain uses TRBV5-1 and TRBJ2-3; D gene ambiguous. V lost 0 bases and J 6 bases, leaving 5 bases between the germline ends. CDR1 is SGHRS, CDR2 YFSETQ, per germline. The CDR3 length is 12 residues. The CDR3 loop reads CASSLEGDTQYF. The CDR3 DNA sequence: TGCGCCAGCAGCTTGGAAGGCGATACGCAGTATTTT.

This clone was observed a handful of times. The CDR3 bases are TGTGCCAGCAGCTTGGATTTTAGGGCAAACAATGAGCAGTTCTTC. Its protein is CASSLDFRANNEQFF. The V gene is TRBV5-6, the J gene TRBJ2-1; D is uncertain. The CDR3 has 15 residues. Germline CDR1 reads SGHDT; CDR2 reads YYEEEE. The ends were cut back, 0 bases at V and 5 bases at J, with 12 bases in the middle.

The chain couples TRBV30 to TRBJ2-3, with a weak D call TRBD2 (5 bases). Germline CDR1 GTSNPN, CDR2 SVGIG (reference sequence). This CDR3 is built from 16 residues. V was cut by 0 bases and J by 1 base, with 14 bases left in between. The CDR3 reads CAWSVGSQAGTDTQYF. CDR3 nucleotides: TGTGCCTGGAGTGTTGGGTCCCAAGCGGGCACAGATACGCAGTATTTT.

This clone was counted many times. The chain couples TRBV27 to TRBJ1-1; unclear D gene. CDR1 is MNHEY, CDR2 SMNVEV, per germline (reference sequence). Trimming took 8 bases from V and 3 from J, leaving 16 bases between them. CDR3 size: 14 residues. For the CDR3, the DNA is TGTGCCAGCGTGGACCCAACTGGCCACACTGAAGCTTTCTTT. This codes for CASVDPTGHTEAFF.

This clone was counted only a few times. V gene TRBV7-9 combines with J gene TRBJ1-2; D not resolved. Germline loops: CDR1 SEHNR, CDR2 FQNEAQ (reference sequence). V was shortened by 3 bases and J by 2 bases, with 13 bases between the two germline ends. The CDR3 extends over 15 amino acids. The CDR3 DNA reads TGTGCCAGCAGCTTCAAAAACACGGACAACTATGGCTACACCTTC. The encoded protein is CASSFKNTDNYGYTF.

The rearrangement links TRBV29-1 to TRBJ1-2; 10 nucleotides match TRBD1. V shed 6 bases, J shed 6 bases, and the junction held 10 bases outside the gene matches. This CDR3 is built from 14 residues. CDR1 and CDR2 (germline): SQVTM, ANQGSEA. CDR3 sequence reads: CSVGGQGSYDGYTF. The CDR3, as DNA: TGCAGCGTGGGGGGACAGGGGAGTTATGATGGCTACACCTTC.

Of note for this clone: The sample carries other DNA sequences with the same CDR3. J is TRBJ1-6 and V is TRBV2, with 8 bases aligning to TRBD1. CDR1 SNHLY and CDR2 FYNNEI come from the germline V gene. The CDR3 contains 14 residues. Germline trimming cut 4 bases from V and 10 bases from J; bases unmatched to any gene: 6. This CDR3 reads CASSADRGRSPLHF. CDR3 DNA sequence: TGTGCCAGCAGTGCTGACAGGGGACGATCACCCCTCCACTTT.

This chain uses TRBV30 with TRBJ2-3; maybe TRBD1 (6 bases). CDR3 size: 15 residues. Germline V gives CDR1 GTSNPN, CDR2 SVGIG (reference sequence). V was trimmed by 0 bases and J by 4 bases, leaving 14 bases between them. In nucleotides, the CDR3 is TGTGCCTGGAGTGTCCCGGGTGGGGGCGCAGATACGCAGTATTTT. Residues: CAWSVPGGGADTQYF.

The chain uses TRBV6-5 and TRBJ2-5; either TRBD1 or TRBD2 may fit D (6 bases each). Per germline, CDR1 MNHEY and CDR2 SVGAGI. The CDR3 runs to 15 residues. Deletions cut 7 bases from V and 4 bases from J, with 19 bases between. The CDR3 DNA is TGTGCCAGCACCCCCGAGGGGGGAATAAGAGAGACCCAGTACTTC. Its translation is CASTPEGGIRETQYF.

The V gene is TRBV11-2, the J gene TRBJ2-5, with D tentatively TRBD1 or TRBD2 (5 bases each). This CDR3 has 15 residues. Trimming pared 4 bases from V and 4 bases from J, leaving 16 bases between. The germline V gene has CDR1 SGHAT and CDR2 FQNNGV. The CDR3 protein is CASSYLRAEGETQYF. The CDR3 DNA reads TGTGCCAGCAGCTACCTCAGGGCAGAGGGAGAGACCCAGTACTTC. The whole variable domain, remainder taken from reference TRBV11-2 and TRBJ2-5, is EAGVAQSPRYKIIEKRQSVAFWCNPISGHATLYWYQQILGQGPKLLIQFQNNGVVDDSQLPKDRFSAERLKGVDSTLKIQPAKLEDSAVYLCASSYLRAEGETQYFGPGTRLLVL.

The rearrangement joins TRBV5-1 to TRBJ2-6; 8 bases align to TRBD1. Per germline, CDR1 SGHRS and CDR2 YFSETQ. This CDR3 has 17 amino acids. J gave up 2 bases and V 3 bases, and 7 bases lay outside the gene matches. The CDR3 coding sequence is TGCGCCAGCAGCTGGGCTCAGGGGGCGACTGGGGCCAACGTCCTGACTTTC. It specifies CASSWAQGATGANVLTF.

V gene TRBV12-5 combines with J gene TRBJ1-1; D gene ambiguous. Germline values: CDR1 LGHNT, CDR2 FRNRAP. V was shortened by 5 bases and J by 0 bases, with 7 bases between the two germline ends. The CDR3 extends over 13 amino acids. The CDR3 here is CASGVTVNTEAFF. For the CDR3, the DNA is TGTGCTAGTGGTGTAACAGTGAACACTGAAGCTTTCTTT.

The V gene is TRBV5-4, the J gene TRBJ2-7; no clear D. Trimming stripped 5 bases from V and 2 bases from J, with 8 bases between. This CDR3 has 12 residues. Germline V CDR1 and CDR2: SGHNT, YYREEE (reference sequence). The CDR3 nucleotides read TGTGCCAGCAGTTTTGACACCTACGAGCAGTACTTC. It translates to CASSFDTYEQYF. Variable domain in full (rest from reference TRBV5-4 and TRBJ2-7): ETGVTQSPTHLIKTRGQQVTLRCSSQSGHNTVSWYQQALGQGPQFIFQYYREEENGRGNFPPRFSGLQFPNYSSELNVNALELDDSALYLCASSFDTYEQYFGPGTRLTVT.

This chain connects TRBV7-9 to TRBJ2-2, with D perhaps matching TRBD1 (7 bases). V lost 5 bases and J 6 bases, leaving 19 bases between the germline ends. Germline V gene data show CDR1 as SEHNR and CDR2 as FQNEAQ (reference sequence). The length of the CDR3 is 16 residues. The CDR3 DNA reads TGTGCCAGCAGCCCTCTGGAGGGGGCGAGGGCCGGGGAGCTGTTTTTT. This translates into CASSPLEGARAGELFF.

This clone occurred a few times. The chain uses TRBV5-6 and TRBJ2-7, with D tentatively TRBD2 (5 bases). Trimming shortened V by 3 bases and J by 2 bases, and 9 bases separated the two germline ends. Germline values: CDR1 SGHDT, CDR2 YYEEEE. This CDR3 region has 13 residues. The CDR3 region has the DNA TGTGCCAGCAGCTCGGACTCCCCCTACGAGCAGTACTTC. This sequence encodes CASSSDSPYEQYF.

This rearrangement joins TRBV15 to TRBJ1-5, with TRBD1 matching 9 bases. Unmatched junction bases numbered 5, after V lost 5 bases and J lost 0 bases. The germline V gene encodes CDR1 LNHNV and CDR2 YYDKDF (reference sequence). This CDR3 spans 16 amino acids. The CDR3 nucleotides read TGTGCCACCAGCCCAAGGGGACAGGGTAGCAATCAGCCCCAGCATTTT. It yields the protein CATSPRGQGSNQPQHF.